The 19 T cell receptor beta chains presented below share a single source sample, sequenced in a study of cytomegalovirus exposure and HLA in healthy donors. With 60 Vbeta and 13 Jbeta primers, the PCR was carried out. Clones were read by immunoSEQ multiplex PCR, and TCRdb kept only the in-frame ones, dropping some. The sample has some 130,000 clones, over 65% seen once. Sequences were obtained from PBMCs. All receptors derive from a man in his forties in good health and CMV-seronegative.

Written as DNA, the CDR3 is TGCGCCAGCAGCCCCACGGGGGAGACAGGGCTGAGTGAAAAACTGTTTTTT. Translated: CASSPTGETGLSEKLFF. The chain combines TRBV4-1 with TRBJ1-4; 7 positions match TRBD1. Looked up from germline, CDR1 is MGHRA and CDR2 is YSYEKL. This CDR3 spans 17 amino acids. Trimming removed 4 bases from V and 7 bases from J; junction bases left unmatched: 15.

This clone was detected only once. The CDR3 bases are TGTGCCAGCAGTTACTCGGCAGGGATTAATGGCTACACCTTC. Translation gives CASSYSAGINGYTF. V gene TRBV6-5 combines with J gene TRBJ1-2; D perhaps matches TRBD1 (5 bases). The CDR3 contains 14 residues. Trimming took 0 bases from V and 6 from J, leaving 11 bases between them. Germline assignment: CDR1 MNHEY and CDR2 SVGAGI.

This chain connects TRBV28 to TRBJ2-5, with unresolved D. The germline CDR1 and CDR2 sequences are MDHEN and SYDVKM. The V gene lost 6 bases and the J gene lost 6 bases, with 11 bases spanning the gap. CDR3 length: 12 amino acids. The CDR3 coding sequence is TGTGCCAGCAGCCCCCCAGCGCAGACCCAGTACTTC. Translation: CASSPPAQTQYF.

This chain connects TRBV29-1 to TRBJ2-1, with D perhaps TRBD1 (5 bases). CDR3 length: 12 residues. Germline lookup yields CDR1 SQVTM and CDR2 ANQGSEA. The V end lost 1 base, the J end lost 10 bases, and 11 bases lay between the germline ends. In nucleotides, the CDR3 is TGCAGCGTTGAAGTGATGCGACAGGAGCAGTTCTTC. It specifies CSVEVMRQEQFF.

V is TRBV4-3 and J is TRBJ2-5; D gene unclear. The DNA matches TRBJ2-7 better at its end, which makes the J call doubtful. Germline lookup yields CDR1 LGHNA and CDR2 YSLEER. The CDR3 consists of 15 residues. The CDR3 DNA sequence: TGCGCCAGCAGCCAAGATGCCAGTAGCTCCTACGAGCAGTACTTC. This encodes CASSQDASSSYEQYF.

V is TRBV28 and J is TRBJ1-2, with a tentative D call TRBD1 (5 bases). CDR3 length: 13 amino acids. The V and J ends lost 8 bases and 7 bases respectively, with 17 bases between them. From germline, CDR1 is MDHEN and CDR2 SYDVKM. This chain's CDR3 is CASRQAIGAGYTF. The CDR3 DNA reads as TGTGCCAGCCGGCAGGCCATTGGGGCTGGCTACACCTTC.

The genes are TRBV5-1 and TRBJ1-5, with D possibly being TRBD1 (6 bases). CDR1 and CDR2 (germline): SGHRS, YFSETQ. The CDR3 has 15 residues. V was shortened by 0 bases and J by 5 bases, with 12 bases between the two germline ends. The CDR3 loop is CASSLEGHKDQPQHF. The CDR3 region has the DNA TGCGCCAGCAGCTTGGAGGGACATAAAGATCAGCCCCAGCATTTT.

The genes are TRBV11-2 and TRBJ2-1, with 9 bases that match TRBD2. Germline CDR1 and CDR2: SGHAT and FQNNGV. With 8 bases clipped from V and 4 bases from J, the junction kept 3 bases outside the gene matches. The CDR3 sequence is 13 residues long. CDR3 DNA: TGTGCCAGCGCGGGACTAGCTTACAATGAGCAGTTCTTC. This translates into CASAGLAYNEQFF.

This chain joins TRBV5-1 and TRBJ2-5; a possible D gene is TRBD2 (6 bases). Trimming took 2 bases from V and 9 from J, leaving 20 bases between them. Germline loops: CDR1 SGHRS, CDR2 YFSETQ. The CDR3 runs to 15 residues. Here the CDR3 reads CASSFTLGGGRPQYF. CDR3 coding DNA: TGCGCCAGCAGCTTTACCCTTGGCGGAGGGAGACCCCAGTACTTC.

The chain combines TRBV18 with TRBJ2-7; a possible D gene is TRBD1 (5 bases). Trimming removed 2 bases at V and 5 bases at J, with 10 bases between. Germline CDR1 KGHSH, CDR2 LQKENI. The CDR3 runs to 13 residues. The CDR3 sequence is CASSPDSKNEQYF. The CDR3, as DNA: TGTGCCAGCTCACCAGACAGTAAAAACGAGCAGTACTTC. Filled out from reference TRBV18 and TRBJ2-7, the complete variable domain reads NAGVMQNPRHLVRRRGQEARLRCSPMKGHSHVYWYRQLPEEGLKFMVYLQKENIIDESGMPKERFSAEFPKEGPSILRIQQVVRGDSAAYFCASSPDSKNEQYFGPGTRLTVT.

The chain carries TRBV7-6 and TRBJ1-1; TRBD1 aligns across 9 bases. Per germline, CDR1 SGHVS and CDR2 FNYEAQ. With V trimmed by 8 bases and J by 4 bases, 8 bases remained unmatched. This CDR3 region has 14 residues. As DNA, the CDR3 is TGTGCCAGCGGGACAGGGAGGATGAGCACTGAAGCTTTCTTT. This gives the protein CASGTGRMSTEAFF.

The J gene is TRBJ1-2, the V gene TRBV2; 8 nucleotides align to TRBD1. The CDR3 runs to 14 residues. The germline V gene encodes CDR1 SNHLY and CDR2 FYNNEI. V shed 0 bases and J 4 bases; nucleotides not matched to a gene: 1. CDR3 in DNA: TGTGCCAGCAGTGAAGCCACAGGGGGCTATGGCTACACCTTC. As protein: CASSEATGGYGYTF.

The rearrangement joins TRBV30 to TRBJ1-2, with 7 bases fitting TRBD1. CDR1 and CDR2 (germline): GTSNPN, SVGIG (reference sequence). V lost 4 bases to trimming and J lost 7 bases; unmatched junction nucleotides: 12. CDR3 size: 14 residues. CDR3 sequence reads: CAWNRDRVTTGYTF. In DNA, the CDR3 is TGTGCCTGGAATCGAGACAGGGTAACGACTGGCTACACCTTC.

The rearrangement joins TRBV7-2 to TRBJ2-1; 12 positions match TRBD2. The germline V gene has CDR1 SGHTA and CDR2 FQGNSA. V trimming: 2 bases; J trimming: 8 bases; junction bases outside the gene matches: 4. This CDR3 is 15 amino acids long. This CDR3 reads CASSLMTSGGYEQFF. The CDR3 DNA reads TGTGCCAGCAGCTTAATGACTAGCGGGGGATATGAGCAGTTCTTC.

The chain carries TRBV7-9 and TRBJ1-1; D call uncertain. CDR1 and CDR2 (germline): SEHNR, FQNEAQ (reference sequence). This CDR3 has 14 residues. V was clipped by 2 bases and J by 3 bases, with 10 bases between them. The CDR3 protein is CASSLLREDTEAFF. DNA for the CDR3: TGTGCCAGCAGCTTATTGAGGGAGGACACTGAAGCTTTCTTT.

This chain uses TRBV7-6 with TRBJ1-1, with D unclear. The CDR3 consists of 14 residues. Germline loops: CDR1 SGHVS, CDR2 FNYEAQ. V was cut by 6 bases and J by 6 bases, with 17 bases left in between. The CDR3 loop reads CASSSDALEAEAFF. DNA of the CDR3: TGTGCCAGCAGTAGCGACGCCCTGGAGGCTGAAGCTTTCTTT.

The CDR3: CASSGTLDRIDEQFF. For the CDR3, the DNA is TGTGCCAGCAGCGGAACACTAGATCGTATCGATGAGCAGTTCTTC. The chain recombines TRBV14 with TRBJ2-1; D possibly corresponds to TRBD2 (5 bases). The V and J ends lost 5 bases and 8 bases respectively, with 19 bases between them. This CDR3 comprises 15 residues. Germline V CDR1 and CDR2: SGHDN, FVKESK.

The chain employs TRBV28 and TRBJ1-3, with D possibly being TRBD1 (5 bases). Trimming stripped 6 bases from V and 0 bases from J, with 9 bases between. CDR1 is MDHEN and CDR2 is SYDVKM in the germline V gene. CDR3 size: 14 residues. CDR3 sequence: CASSWGVSGNTIYF. The CDR3 bases are TGTGCCAGCAGCTGGGGGGTCTCTGGAAACACCATATATTTT.

This clone was recorded only once. This rearrangement joins TRBV14 to TRBJ2-3; D unresolved. Between the trimmed V and J ends, which lost 4 bases and 5 bases, there was a span of 19 bases. The germline CDR1 and CDR2 sequences are SGHDN and FVKESK. The CDR3 is made up of 16 amino acids. CDR3 sequence reads: CASSLLDTAIGDTQYF. The CDR3 nucleotides are TGTGCCAGCAGCCTATTAGACACGGCCATTGGAGATACGCAGTATTTT. Variable domain in full (rest from reference TRBV14 and TRBJ2-3): EAGVTQFPSHSVIEKGQTVTLRCDPISGHDNLYWYRRVMGKEIKFLLHFVKESKQDESGMPNNRFLAERTGGTYSTLKVQPAELEDSGVYFCASSLLDTAIGDTQYFGPGTRLTVL.